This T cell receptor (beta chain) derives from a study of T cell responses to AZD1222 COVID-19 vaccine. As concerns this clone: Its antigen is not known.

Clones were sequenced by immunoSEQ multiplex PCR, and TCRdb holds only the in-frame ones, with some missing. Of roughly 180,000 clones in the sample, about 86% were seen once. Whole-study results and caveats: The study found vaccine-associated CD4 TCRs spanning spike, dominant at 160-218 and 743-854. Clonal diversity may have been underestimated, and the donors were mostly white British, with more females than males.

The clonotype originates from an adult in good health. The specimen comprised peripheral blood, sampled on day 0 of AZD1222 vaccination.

CDR3 nucleotide sequence: TGTGCCACCAGCAGGGCCCGGGCCCCCAATGAGCAGTTCTTC. It yields the protein CATSRARAPNEQFF. The chain has TRBV15 and TRBJ2-1; D is ambiguous. CDR3 length: 14 residues. Germline CDR1 and CDR2: LNHNV and YYDKDF (reference sequence). The ends were cut back, 3 bases at V and 6 bases at J, with 12 bases in the middle.